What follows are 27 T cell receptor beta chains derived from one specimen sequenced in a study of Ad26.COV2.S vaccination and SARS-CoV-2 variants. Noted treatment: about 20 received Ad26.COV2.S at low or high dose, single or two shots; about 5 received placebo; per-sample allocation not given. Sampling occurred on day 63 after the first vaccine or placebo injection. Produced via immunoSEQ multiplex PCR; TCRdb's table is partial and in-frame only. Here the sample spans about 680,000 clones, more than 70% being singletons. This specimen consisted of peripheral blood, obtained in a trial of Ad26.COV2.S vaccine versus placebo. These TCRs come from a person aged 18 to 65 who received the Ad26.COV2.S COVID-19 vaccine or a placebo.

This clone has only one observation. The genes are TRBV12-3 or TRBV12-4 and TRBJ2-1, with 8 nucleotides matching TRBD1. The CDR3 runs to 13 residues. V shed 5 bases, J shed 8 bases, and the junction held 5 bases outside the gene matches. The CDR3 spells CASSRDRGDEQFF. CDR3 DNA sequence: TGTGCCAGCAGTAGAGACAGGGGCGATGAGCAGTTCTTC.

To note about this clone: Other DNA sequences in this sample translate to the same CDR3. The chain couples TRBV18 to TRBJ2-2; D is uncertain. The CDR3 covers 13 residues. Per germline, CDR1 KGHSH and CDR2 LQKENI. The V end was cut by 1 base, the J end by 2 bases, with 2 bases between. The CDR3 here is CASSPLNTGELFF. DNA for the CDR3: TGTGCCAGCTCACCACTAAACACCGGGGAGCTGTTTTTT.

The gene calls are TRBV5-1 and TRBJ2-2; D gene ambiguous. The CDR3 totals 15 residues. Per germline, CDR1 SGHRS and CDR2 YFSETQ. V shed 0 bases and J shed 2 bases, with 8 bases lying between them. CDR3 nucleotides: TGCGCCAGCAGCTTGGCAGTGATAAACACCGGGGAGCTGTTTTTT. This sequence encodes CASSLAVINTGELFF.

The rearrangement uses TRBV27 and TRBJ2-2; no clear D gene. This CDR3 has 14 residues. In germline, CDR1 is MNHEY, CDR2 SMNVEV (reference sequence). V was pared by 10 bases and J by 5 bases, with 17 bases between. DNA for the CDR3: TGTGCCACCACTACAGTCTTTCGGACCGGGGAGCTGTTTTTT. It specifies CATTTVFRTGELFF.

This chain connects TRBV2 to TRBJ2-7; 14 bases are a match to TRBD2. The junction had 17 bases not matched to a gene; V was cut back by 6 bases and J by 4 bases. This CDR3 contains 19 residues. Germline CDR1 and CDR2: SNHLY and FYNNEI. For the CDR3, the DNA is TGTGCCAGCAGGGGTTCCGGGACTAGCGGGAGAGCGGGATTTTACGAGCAGTACTTC. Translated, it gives CASRGSGTSGRAGFYEQYF.

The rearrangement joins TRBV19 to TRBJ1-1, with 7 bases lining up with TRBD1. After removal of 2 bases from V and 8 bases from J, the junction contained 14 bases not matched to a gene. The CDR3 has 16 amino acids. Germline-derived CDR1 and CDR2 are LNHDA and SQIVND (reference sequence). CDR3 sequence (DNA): TGTGCCAGTAGTATAACGGGAGAAACAGGGGCGCGGGAAGCTTTCTTT. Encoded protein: CASSITGETGAREAFF.

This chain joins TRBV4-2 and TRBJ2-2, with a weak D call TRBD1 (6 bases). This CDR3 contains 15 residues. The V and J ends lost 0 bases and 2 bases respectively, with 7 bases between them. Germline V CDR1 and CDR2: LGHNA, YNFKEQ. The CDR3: CASSQDRGNTGELFF. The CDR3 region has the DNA TGTGCCAGCAGCCAAGACAGGGGCAACACCGGGGAGCTGTTTTTT.

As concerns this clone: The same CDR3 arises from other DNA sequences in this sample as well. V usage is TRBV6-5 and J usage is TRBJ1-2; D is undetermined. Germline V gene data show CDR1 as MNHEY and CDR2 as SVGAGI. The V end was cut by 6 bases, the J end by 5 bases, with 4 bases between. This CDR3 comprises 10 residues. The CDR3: CASRGYGYTF. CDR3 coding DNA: TGTGCCAGCAGGGGATATGGCTACACCTTC.

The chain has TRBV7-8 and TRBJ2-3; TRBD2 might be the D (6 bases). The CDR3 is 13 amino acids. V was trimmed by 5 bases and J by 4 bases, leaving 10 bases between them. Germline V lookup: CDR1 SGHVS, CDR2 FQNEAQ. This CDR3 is CASSETSPDTQYF. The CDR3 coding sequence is TGTGCCAGCAGCGAGACTAGTCCAGATACGCAGTATTTT.

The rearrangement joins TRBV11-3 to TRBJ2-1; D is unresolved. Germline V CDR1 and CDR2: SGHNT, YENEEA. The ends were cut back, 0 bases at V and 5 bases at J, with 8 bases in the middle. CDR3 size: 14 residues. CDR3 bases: TGTGCCAGCAGCTTAGATTTTAGCAACAATGAGCAGTTCTTC. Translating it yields CASSLDFSNNEQFF.

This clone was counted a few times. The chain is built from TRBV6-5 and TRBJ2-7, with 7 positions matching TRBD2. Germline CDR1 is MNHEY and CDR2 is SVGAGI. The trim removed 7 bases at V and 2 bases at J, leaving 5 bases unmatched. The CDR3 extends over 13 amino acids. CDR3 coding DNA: TGTGCCAGCAAGGAGGGGAGGGCCTACGAGCAGTACTTC. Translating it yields CASKEGRAYEQYF.

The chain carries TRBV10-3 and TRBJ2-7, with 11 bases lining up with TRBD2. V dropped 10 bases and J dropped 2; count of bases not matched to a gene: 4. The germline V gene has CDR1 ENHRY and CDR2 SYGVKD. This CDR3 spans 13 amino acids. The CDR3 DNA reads TGTGCCACGGGACTAGCGGAAACCTACGAGCAGTACTTC. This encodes CATGLAETYEQYF.

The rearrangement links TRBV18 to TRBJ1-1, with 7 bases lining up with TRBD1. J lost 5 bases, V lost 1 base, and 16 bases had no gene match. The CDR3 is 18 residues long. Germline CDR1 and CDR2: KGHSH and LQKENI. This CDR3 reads CASSPQGVTGVGDTEAFF. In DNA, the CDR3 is TGTGCCAGCTCACCACAGGGTGTAACAGGGGTAGGGGATACTGAAGCTTTCTTT.

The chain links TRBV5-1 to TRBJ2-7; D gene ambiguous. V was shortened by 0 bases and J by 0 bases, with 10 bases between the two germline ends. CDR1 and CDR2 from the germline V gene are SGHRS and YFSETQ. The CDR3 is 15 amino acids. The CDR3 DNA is TGCGCCAGCAGCTTGGACATTGGGATCTCCTACGAGCAGTACTTC. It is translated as CASSLDIGISYEQYF.

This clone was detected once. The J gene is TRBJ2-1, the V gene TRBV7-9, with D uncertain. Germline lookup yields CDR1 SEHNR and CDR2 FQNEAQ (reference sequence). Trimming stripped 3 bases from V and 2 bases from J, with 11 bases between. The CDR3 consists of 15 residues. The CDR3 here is CASSFWQPAYNEQFF. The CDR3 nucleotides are TGTGCCAGCAGCTTCTGGCAGCCAGCCTACAATGAGCAGTTCTTC.

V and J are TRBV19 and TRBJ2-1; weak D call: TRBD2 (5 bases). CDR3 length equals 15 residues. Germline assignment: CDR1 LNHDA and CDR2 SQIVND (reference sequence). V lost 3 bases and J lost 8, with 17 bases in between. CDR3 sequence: CASSMSLAPRYEQFF. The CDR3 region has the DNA TGTGCCAGTAGTATGAGTTTAGCGCCTCGGTATGAGCAGTTCTTC.

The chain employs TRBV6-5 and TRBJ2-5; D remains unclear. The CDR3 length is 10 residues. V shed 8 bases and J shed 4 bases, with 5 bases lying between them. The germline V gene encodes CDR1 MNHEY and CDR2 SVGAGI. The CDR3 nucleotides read TGTGCCAGCGTCGGAGAGACCCAGTACTTC. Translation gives CASVGETQYF.

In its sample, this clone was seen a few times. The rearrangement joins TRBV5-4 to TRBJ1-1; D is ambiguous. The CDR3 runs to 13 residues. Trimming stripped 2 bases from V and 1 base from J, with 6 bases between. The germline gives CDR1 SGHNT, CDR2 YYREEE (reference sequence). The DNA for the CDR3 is TGTGCCAGCAGCTTAACAAGGAACACTGAAGCTTTCTTT. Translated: CASSLTRNTEAFF.

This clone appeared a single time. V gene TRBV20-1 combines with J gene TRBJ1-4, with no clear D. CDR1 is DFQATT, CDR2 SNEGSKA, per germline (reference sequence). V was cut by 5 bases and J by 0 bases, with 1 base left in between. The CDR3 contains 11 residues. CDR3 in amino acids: CSAATNEKLFF. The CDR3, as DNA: TGCAGTGCTGCAACTAATGAAAAACTGTTTTTT.

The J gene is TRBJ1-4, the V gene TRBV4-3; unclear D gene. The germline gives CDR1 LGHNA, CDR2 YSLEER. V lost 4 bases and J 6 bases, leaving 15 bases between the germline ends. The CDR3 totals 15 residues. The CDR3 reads CASSPLGSVDEKLFF. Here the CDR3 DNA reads TGCGCCAGCAGCCCCCTTGGGTCAGTGGATGAAAAACTGTTTTTT.

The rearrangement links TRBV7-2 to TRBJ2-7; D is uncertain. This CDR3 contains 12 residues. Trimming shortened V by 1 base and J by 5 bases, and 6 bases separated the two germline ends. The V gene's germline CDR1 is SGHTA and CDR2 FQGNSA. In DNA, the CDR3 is TGTGCCAGCAGCTTAGATCTCGACGAGCAGTACTTC. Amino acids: CASSLDLDEQYF. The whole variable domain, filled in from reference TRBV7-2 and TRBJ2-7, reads GAGVSQSPSNKVTEKGKDVELRCDPISGHTALYWYRQSLGQGLEFLIYFQGNSAPDKSGLPSDRFSAERTGGSVSTLTIQRTQQEDSAVYLCASSLDLDEQYFGPGTRLTVT.

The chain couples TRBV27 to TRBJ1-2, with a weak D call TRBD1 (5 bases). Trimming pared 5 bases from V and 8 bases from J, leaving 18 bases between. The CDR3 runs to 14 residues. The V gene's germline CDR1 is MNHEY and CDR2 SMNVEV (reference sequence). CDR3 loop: CASSRSGFRGGYTF. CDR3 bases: TGTGCCAGCAGTAGATCAGGGTTCCGGGGAGGCTACACCTTC.

Here the CDR3 DNA reads TGTGCCAGCTATCGGCGGGGGATGGCTAACTATGGCTACACCTTC. It encodes CASYRRGMANYGYTF. The rearrangement joins TRBV6-5 to TRBJ1-2, with TRBD1 as a possible D gene (5 bases). Germline V gene lookup returns CDR1 MNHEY and CDR2 SVGAGI. V lost 8 bases and J 0 bases, leaving 16 bases between the germline ends. This CDR3 is 15 amino acids long.

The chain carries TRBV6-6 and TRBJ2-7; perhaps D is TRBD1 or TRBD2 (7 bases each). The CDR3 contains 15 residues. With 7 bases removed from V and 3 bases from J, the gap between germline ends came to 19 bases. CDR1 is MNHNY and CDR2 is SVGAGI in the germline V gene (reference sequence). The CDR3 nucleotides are TGTGCCAGCAACGTGGACAGGCGGGGGTTCTACGAGCAGTACTTC. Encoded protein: CASNVDRRGFYEQYF.

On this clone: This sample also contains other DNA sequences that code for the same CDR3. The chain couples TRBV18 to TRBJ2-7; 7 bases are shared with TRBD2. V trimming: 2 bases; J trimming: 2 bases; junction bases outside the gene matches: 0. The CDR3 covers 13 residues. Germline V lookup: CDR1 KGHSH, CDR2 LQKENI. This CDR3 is CASSPGLAYEQYF. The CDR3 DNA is TGTGCCAGCTCACCAGGACTAGCCTACGAGCAGTACTTC.

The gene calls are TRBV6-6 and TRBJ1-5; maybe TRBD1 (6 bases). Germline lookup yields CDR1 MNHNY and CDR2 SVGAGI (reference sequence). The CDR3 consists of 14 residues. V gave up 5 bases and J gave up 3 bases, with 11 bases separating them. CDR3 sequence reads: CASSLGQSNQPQHF. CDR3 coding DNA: TGTGCCAGCAGTCTAGGACAGTCCAATCAGCCCCAGCATTTT.

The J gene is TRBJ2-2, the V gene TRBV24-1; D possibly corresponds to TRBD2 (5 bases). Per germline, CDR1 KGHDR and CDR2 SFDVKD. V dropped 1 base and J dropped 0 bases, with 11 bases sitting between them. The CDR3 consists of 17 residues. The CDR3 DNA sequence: TGTGCCACCAGTGATTTCGACTACATTGCGAACACCGGGGAGCTGTTTTTT. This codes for CATSDFDYIANTGELFF.